The rows below give T cell receptor beta chains drawn from one sample of a study of T cell clones after liver transplantation. Assay: immunoSEQ multiplex PCR; the TCRdb copy retains only in-frame clones and omits some. In the table there are over 14,000 clones, 82% of which are singletons. Material: CD8+ T cells from blood, obtained around 44 months after liver transplant. These receptors were taken from a human patient who received a liver transplant. These T cells may partly come from the graft donor. The CDR3 runs from the conserved cysteine through the conserved F or W. A D gene is named only where the DNA matches it firmly. Expanded clones get a size class; other rows say once, few or many, or leave the size out.

V	J	size	D	CDR3	DNA
TRBV4-1	TRBJ1-1	.	TRBD1	CASGQGRTEAFF	TGCGCCAGCGGACAGGGGAGGACTGAAGCTTTCTTT
TRBV10-3	TRBJ2-1	few	.	CAISGTTGLHGYNEQFF	TGTGCCATCAGTGGGACAACTGGGCTACACGGGTACAATGAGCAGTTCTTC
TRBV19	TRBJ2-3	.	.	CASKLAGRSTDTQYF	TGTGCCAGTAAGCTCGCCGGGAGAAGTACGGATACGCAGTATTTT
TRBV4-3	TRBJ1-5	.	.	CASSQGTFSNQPQHF	TGCGCCAGCAGCCAAGGGACTTTTAGCAATCAGCCCCAGCATTTT
TRBV9	TRBJ2-7	few	TRBD1	CASRGTGVDEQYF	TGTGCCAGCAGGGGGACAGGGGTCGACGAGCAGTACTTC
TRBV27	TRBJ2-1	.	.	CASSFAGRGGSYNEQFF	TGTGCCAGCAGTTTCGCCGGGCGGGGCGGATCCTACAATGAGCAGTTCTTC
TRBV9	TRBJ1-5	.	.	CASSSTPFGNQPQHF	TGTGCCAGCAGCTCGACACCCTTCGGCAATCAGCCCCAGCATTTT
TRBV19	TRBJ2-2	.	TRBD2	CASTPTSGSGTGELFF	TGTGCCAGTACCCCAACTAGCGGGAGTGGCACCGGGGAGCTGTTTTTT
TRBV19	TRBJ1-2	.	.	CASTGGAGYTF	TGTGCCAGTACGGGGGGCGCCGGCTACACCTTC
TRBV2	TRBJ2-1	.	.	CASSEHPRNEQFF	TGTGCCAGCAGTGAGCATCCACGAAATGAGCAGTTCTTC
TRBV5-4	TRBJ2-1	.	TRBD2	CASSRLGLAGGGKSNEQFF	TGTGCCAGCAGCCGTCTCGGCCTAGCGGGAGGCGGTAAAAGCAATGAGCAGTTCTTC
TRBV11-2	TRBJ1-5	once	.	CASSLGVTDDQPQHF	TGTGCCAGCAGCCTGGGGGTAACTGACGATCAGCCCCAGCATTTT
TRBV4-1	TRBJ1-5	.	.	CASSHSSGNQPQHF	TGCGCCAGCAGCCACAGCTCGGGCAATCAGCCCCAGCATTTT
TRBV9	TRBJ2-3	.	TRBD2	CASSVVIAGSTDTQYF	TGTGCCAGCAGCGTAGTAATAGCGGGAAGCACAGATACGCAGTATTTT
TRBV7-8	TRBJ2-1	.	.	CASSPPRGHSYNEQFF	TGTGCCAGCAGTCCTCCCCGGGGGCACTCCTACAATGAGCAGTTCTTC
TRBV18	TRBJ2-5	.	TRBD2	CASSPRARKGLAGGQETQYF	TGTGCCAGCTCACCCCGGGCCAGAAAGGGACTAGCGGGGGGCCAAGAGACCCAGTACTTC
TRBV6-4	TRBJ2-3	.	TRBD1	CASSVTGESGTDTQYF	TGTGCCAGCAGTGTCACAGGGGAATCTGGCACAGATACGCAGTATTTT
TRBV6-1	TRBJ2-3	.	.	CASSAPIGAGTDTQYF	TGTGCCAGCAGTGCCCCGATTGGGGCCGGCACAGATACGCAGTATTTT
TRBV27	TRBJ2-7	.	TRBD1	CASSFGRGHYEQYF	TGTGCCAGCAGTTTTGGTAGGGGGCATTACGAGCAGTACTTC
TRBV7-9	TRBJ2-7	medium-sized	TRBD2	CASSLRPHTGGLYEQYF	TGTGCCAGCAGCTTACGACCCCACACCGGGGGGTTGTACGAGCAGTACTTC
TRBV9	TRBJ2-2	.	.	CASSLNTGELFF	TGTGCCAGCAGCTTAAACACCGGGGAGCTGTTTTTT
TRBV2	TRBJ1-4	.	.	CASSRTGPTNEKLFF	TGTGCCAGCAGTCGGACGGGACCAACTAATGAAAAACTGTTTTTT
TRBV6-5	TRBJ1-2	.	.	CASTAGPNYGYTF	TGTGCCAGCACCGCAGGGCCTAACTATGGCTACACCTTC
TRBV4-1	TRBJ2-5	.	.	CASSQEWSRGRETQYF	TGCGCCAGCAGCCAAGAATGGTCCAGGGGGAGGGAGACCCAGTACTTC
TRBV5-1	TRBJ2-2	once	.	CASSLFGRGNAGELFF	TGCGCCAGCAGCCTTTTTGGACGAGGGAACGCCGGGGAGCTGTTTTTT
TRBV13	TRBJ2-2	once	.	CASSLGPSGPDTGELFF	TGTGCCAGCAGCTTAGGCCCCTCGGGACCGGACACCGGGGAGCTGTTTTTT
TRBV9	TRBJ2-2	.	TRBD1	CASSDPDRGWTGELFF	TGTGCCAGCAGCGACCCGGACAGGGGATGGACCGGGGAGCTGTTTTTT
TRBV6-4	TRBJ1-1	.	.	CASSPGGGTEAFF	TGTGCCAGCAGTCCGGGGGGGGGCACTGAAGCTTTCTTT
TRBV4-1	TRBJ2-7	.	TRBD1	CASSQGTGPYEQYF	TGCGCCAGCAGCCAAGGGACAGGGCCCTACGAGCAGTACTTC
TRBV6-4	TRBJ2-2	.	TRBD2	CASSETSGGAYTGELFF	TGTGCCAGCAGTGAGACTAGCGGGGGGGCCTACACCGGGGAGCTGTTTTTT
TRBV1	TRBJ1-3	.	.	CTSSLFIHLRTVSGNTIYF	TGCACCAGCAGCCTCTTTATTCACCTACGGACAGTCTCTGGAAACACCATATATTTT
TRBV11-2	TRBJ1-5	.	.	CASSLSRSYSNQPQHF	TGTGCCAGCAGCTTGTCCCGCAGTTATAGCAATCAGCCCCAGCATTTT
TRBV4-1	TRBJ1-1	few	.	CASSQDAGGGTEAFF	TGCGCCAGCAGCCAAGATGCGGGCGGAGGCACTGAAGCTTTCTTT
TRBV11-2	TRBJ2-7	.	TRBD1	CASSSVPGQGTEQYF	TGTGCCAGCAGCTCAGTCCCGGGACAGGGGACCGAGCAGTACTTC
TRBV9	TRBJ1-1	.	.	CASGTGTEAFF	TGTGCCAGCGGTACAGGGACTGAAGCTTTCTTT
TRBV7-9	TRBJ2-7	few	TRBD1	CASSAEGAGAYEQYF	TGTGCCAGCAGCGCCGAGGGGGCAGGGGCCTACGAGCAGTACTTC
TRBV5-5	TRBJ2-7	.	TRBD1	CASSLRTGSYEQYF	TGTGCCAGCAGCCTGCGGACAGGGAGCTACGAGCAGTACTTC
TRBV9	TRBJ2-3	.	.	CASSGSRGDTQYF	TGTGCCAGCAGCGGTTCAAGGGGAGATACGCAGTATTTT
TRBV7-9	TRBJ2-7	.	.	CASSADRPEQYF	TGTGCCAGCAGCGCCGACAGGCCCGAGCAGTACTTC
TRBV13	TRBJ2-1	.	.	CASSPPADTYNEQFF	TGTGCCAGCAGCCCGCCGGCGGACACCTACAATGAGCAGTTCTTC
TRBV30	TRBJ2-6	.	.	CAWRTLGGAGANVLTF	TGTGCCTGGCGTACCCTAGGGGGGGCTGGGGCCAACGTCCTGACTTTC
TRBV27	TRBJ2-7	.	.	CASSPLRGAVYEQYF	TGTGCCAGCAGTCCCCTGAGGGGGGCCGTCTACGAGCAGTACTTC